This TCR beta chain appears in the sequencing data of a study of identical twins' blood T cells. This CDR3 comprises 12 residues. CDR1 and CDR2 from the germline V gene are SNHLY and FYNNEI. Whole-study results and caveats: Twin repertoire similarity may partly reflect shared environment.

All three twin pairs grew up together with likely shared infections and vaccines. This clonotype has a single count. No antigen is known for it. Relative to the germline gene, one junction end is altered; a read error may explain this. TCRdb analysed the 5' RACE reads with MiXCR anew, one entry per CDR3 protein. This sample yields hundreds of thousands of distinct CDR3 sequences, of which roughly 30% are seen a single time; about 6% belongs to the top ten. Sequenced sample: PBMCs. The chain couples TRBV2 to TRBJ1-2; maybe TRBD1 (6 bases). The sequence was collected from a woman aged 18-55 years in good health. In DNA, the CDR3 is TGTGTCAGCAGTGAGGGGGTCTATGGCTACACCTTC. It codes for CVSSEGVYGYTF.